This entry concerns a single T cell receptor beta chain. Antigen specificity is unknown. The table came from immunoSEQ multiplex PCR; TCRdb's copy has only in-frame clones and leaves some out. The table includes approximately 140,000 clones, about 90% detected once. The data are from a study of T cell responses to AZD1222 COVID-19 vaccine. Across the study: Pooled together were second doses at about 4 or about 12 weeks. Regarding the study as a whole: Spike as a whole was targeted by vaccine-associated CD4 TCRs, dominant at 160-218 and 743-854.

The germline V gene has CDR1 SNHLY and CDR2 FYNNEI. Trimming removed 5 bases from V and 3 bases from J; junction bases left unmatched: 4. The CDR3 consists of 13 residues. The sample consisted of peripheral blood, taken on day 0 of AZD1222 vaccination. The receptor was derived from an adult in good health. The chain links TRBV2 to TRBJ2-7, with 7 bases matching TRBD1. CDR3 region: CASSQTGYYEQYF. In DNA form, the CDR3 reads TGTGCCAGCAGTCAGACAGGGTACTACGAGCAGTACTTC.